The next 7 T cell receptor beta chains were all read from a single sample in a study of cytomegalovirus exposure and HLA in healthy donors. The primer mix had 60 Vbeta and 13 Jbeta primers. Sequenced by immunoSEQ multiplex PCR; TCRdb stores in-frame clones only, minus some. The table lists about 85,000 clones, about 80% of them singletons, with approximately 29% in the top ten. The sequencing input was PBMCs. These receptors were obtained from a man aged 50 to 59 in good health and CMV-seropositive.

The chain recombines TRBV6-1 with TRBJ1-4; 9 bases map to TRBD1. The CDR3 is 13 amino acids. Per germline, CDR1 MNHNS and CDR2 SASEGT. With V trimmed by 6 bases and J by 8 bases, 4 bases remained unmatched. The CDR3 region has the DNA TGTGCCAGCAGAGGGACAGGGCTGGAAAAACTGTTTTTT. Translation: CASRGTGLEKLFF.

The chain links TRBV6-1 to TRBJ1-1; D remains ambiguous. Germline CDR1 MNHNS, CDR2 SASEGT. Trimming left V 6 bases short and J 4 bases short, with 15 bases between. CDR3 size: 14 residues. The CDR3 coding sequence is TGTGCCAGCAGCACATGGAGAGTTAGCACTGAAGCTTTCTTT. This sequence encodes CASSTWRVSTEAFF.

This chain joins TRBV7-2 and TRBJ2-5, with TRBD2 matching over 8 bases. Germline CDR1 is SGHTA and CDR2 is FQGNSA. The V and J ends lost 5 bases and 1 base, in that order; junction bases with no gene match: 6. The CDR3 totals 15 residues. CDR3 sequence (DNA): TGTGCCAGCAGCCAGGTAGCGGGGATCCAAGAGACCCAGTACTTC. This encodes CASSQVAGIQETQYF.

In DNA form, the CDR3 reads TGTGCCAGCAGCTTGGGGACACTGATCTACGAGCAGTACTTC. Its translation: CASSLGTLIYEQYF. The chain couples TRBV11-2 to TRBJ2-7, with D possibly matching TRBD1 (6 bases). This CDR3 has 14 residues. V dropped 3 bases and J dropped 3 bases, with 12 bases sitting between them. Germline values: CDR1 SGHAT, CDR2 FQNNGV.

The J gene is TRBJ1-3, the V gene TRBV25-1, with a tentative D call TRBD1 (6 bases). V was pared by 7 bases and J by 0 bases, with 10 bases between. CDR1 and CDR2 from the germline V gene are MGHDK and SYGVNS. This CDR3 has 14 amino acids. DNA of the CDR3: TGTGCCAGCACGACAGGATTCTCTGGAAACACCATATATTTT. Its protein is CASTTGFSGNTIYF.

The count of this clone is one. V and J are TRBV19 and TRBJ1-5, with D possibly matching TRBD1 (5 bases). The CDR3 is 15 amino acids. Germline-derived CDR1 and CDR2 are LNHDA and SQIVND (reference sequence). V lost 3 bases, J lost 2 bases, and 11 bases lay in between. CDR3 sequence: CASSMARDGNQPQHF. CDR3 in DNA: TGTGCCAGTAGTATGGCCAGGGATGGCAATCAGCCCCAGCATTTT.

In its sample, this clone was seen a few times. This chain links TRBV27 with TRBJ2-1; D is perhaps TRBD2 (6 bases). Trimming removed 3 bases at V and 8 bases at J, with 17 bases between. CDR1 is MNHEY and CDR2 is SMNVEV in the germline V gene (reference sequence). This CDR3 is built from 15 residues. Written as DNA, the CDR3 is TGTGCCAGCAGTTTTCGCCGGGACTTACATGATGAGCAGTTCTTC. It specifies CASSFRRDLHDEQFF.